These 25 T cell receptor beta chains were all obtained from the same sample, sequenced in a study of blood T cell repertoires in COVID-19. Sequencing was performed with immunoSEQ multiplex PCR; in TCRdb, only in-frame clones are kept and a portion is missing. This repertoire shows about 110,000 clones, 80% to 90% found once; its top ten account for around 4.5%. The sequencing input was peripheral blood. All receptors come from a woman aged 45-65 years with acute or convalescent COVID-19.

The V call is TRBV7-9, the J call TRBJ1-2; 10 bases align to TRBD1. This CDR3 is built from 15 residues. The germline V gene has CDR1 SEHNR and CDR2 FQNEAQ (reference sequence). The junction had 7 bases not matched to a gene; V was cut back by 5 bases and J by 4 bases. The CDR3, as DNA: TGTGCCAGCAGCCTGGGACAGGGGCCATTCTATGGCTACACCTTC. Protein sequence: CASSLGQGPFYGYTF.

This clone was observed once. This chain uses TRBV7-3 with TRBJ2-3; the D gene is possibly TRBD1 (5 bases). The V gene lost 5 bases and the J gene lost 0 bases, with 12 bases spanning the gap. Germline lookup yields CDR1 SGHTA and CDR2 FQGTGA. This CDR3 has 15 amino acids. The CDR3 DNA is TGTGCCAGCAGCAATGGACAACACAGCACAGATACGCAGTATTTT. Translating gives CASSNGQHSTDTQYF. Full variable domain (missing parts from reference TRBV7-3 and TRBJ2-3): GAGVSQTPSNKVTEKGKYVELRCDPISGHTALYWYRQSLGQGPEFLIYFQGTGAADDSGLPNDRFFAVRPEGSVSTLKIQRTERGDSAVYLCASSNGQHSTDTQYFGPGTRLTVL.

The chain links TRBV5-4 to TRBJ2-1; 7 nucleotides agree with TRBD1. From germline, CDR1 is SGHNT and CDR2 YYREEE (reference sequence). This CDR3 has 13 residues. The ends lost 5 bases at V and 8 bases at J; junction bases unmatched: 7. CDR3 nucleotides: TGTGCCAGCAGATACAGGGGTGCAGATGAGCAGTTCTTC. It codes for CASRYRGADEQFF.

The CDR3 DNA reads TGCAGCGCTGGGACAGTCGGGAACACTGAAGCTTTCTTT. Protein: CSAGTVGNTEAFF. The chain is built from TRBV29-1 and TRBJ1-1; the match to TRBD1 covers 7 bases. The length of the CDR3 is 13 residues. Germline V lookup: CDR1 SQVTM, CDR2 ANQGSEA. V shed 7 bases, J shed 1 base, and the junction held 6 bases outside the gene matches.

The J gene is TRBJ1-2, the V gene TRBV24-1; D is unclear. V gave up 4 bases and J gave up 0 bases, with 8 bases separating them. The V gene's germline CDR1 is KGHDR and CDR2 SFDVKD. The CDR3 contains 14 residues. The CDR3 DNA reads TGTGCCACCAGTGACTCCGGGACTAACTATGGCTACACCTTC. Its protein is CATSDSGTNYGYTF.

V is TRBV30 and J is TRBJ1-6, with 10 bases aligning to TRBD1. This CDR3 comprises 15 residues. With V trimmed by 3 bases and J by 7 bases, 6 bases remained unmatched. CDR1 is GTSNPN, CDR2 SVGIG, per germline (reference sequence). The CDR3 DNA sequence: TGTGCCTGGAGCGCTCGGGGACAGGGGAATTCACCCCTCCACTTT. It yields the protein CAWSARGQGNSPLHF.

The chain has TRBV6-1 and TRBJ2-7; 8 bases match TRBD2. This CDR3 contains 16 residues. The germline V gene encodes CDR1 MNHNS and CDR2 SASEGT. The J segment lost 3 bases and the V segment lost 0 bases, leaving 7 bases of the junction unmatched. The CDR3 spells CASSEARGLGYYEQYF. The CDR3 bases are TGTGCCAGCAGTGAAGCTAGGGGACTAGGCTACTACGAGCAGTACTTC.

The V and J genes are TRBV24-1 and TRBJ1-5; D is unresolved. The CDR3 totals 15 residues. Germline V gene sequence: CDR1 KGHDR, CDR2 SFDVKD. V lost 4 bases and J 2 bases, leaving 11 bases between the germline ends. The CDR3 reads CATSDPKGGNQPQHF. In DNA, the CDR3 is TGTGCCACCAGTGACCCGAAGGGAGGCAATCAGCCCCAGCATTTT.

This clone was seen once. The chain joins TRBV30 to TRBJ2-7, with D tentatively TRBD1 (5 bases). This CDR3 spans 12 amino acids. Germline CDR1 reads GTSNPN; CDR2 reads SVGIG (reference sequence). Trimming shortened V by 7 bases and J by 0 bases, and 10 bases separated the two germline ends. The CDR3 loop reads CASKGDSYEQYF. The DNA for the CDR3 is TGTGCCTCAAAAGGGGACTCCTACGAGCAGTACTTC. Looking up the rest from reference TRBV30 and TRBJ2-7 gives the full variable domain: SQTIHQWPATLVQPVGSPLSLECTVEGTSNPNLYWYRQAAGRGLQLLFYSVGIGQISSEVPQNLSASRPQDRQFILSSKKLLLSDSGFYLCASKGDSYEQYFGPGTRLTVT.

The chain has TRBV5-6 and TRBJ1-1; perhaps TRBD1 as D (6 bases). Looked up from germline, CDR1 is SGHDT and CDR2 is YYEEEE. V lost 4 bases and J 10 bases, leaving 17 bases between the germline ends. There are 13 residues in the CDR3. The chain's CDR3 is CASSPGGPGLAFF. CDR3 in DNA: TGTGCCAGCAGCCCCGGGGGGCCTGGATTAGCTTTCTTT.

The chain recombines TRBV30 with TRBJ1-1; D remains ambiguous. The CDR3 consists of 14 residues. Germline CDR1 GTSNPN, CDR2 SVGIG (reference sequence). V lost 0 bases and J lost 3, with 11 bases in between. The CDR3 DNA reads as TGTGCCTGGAGTGTATCGGGGTCTTACACTGAAGCTTTCTTT. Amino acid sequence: CAWSVSGSYTEAFF. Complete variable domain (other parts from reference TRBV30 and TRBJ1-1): SQTIHQWPATLVQPVGSPLSLECTVEGTSNPNLYWYRQAAGRGLQLLFYSVGIGQISSEVPQNLSASRPQDRQFILSSKKLLLSDSGFYLCAWSVSGSYTEAFFGQGTRLTVV.

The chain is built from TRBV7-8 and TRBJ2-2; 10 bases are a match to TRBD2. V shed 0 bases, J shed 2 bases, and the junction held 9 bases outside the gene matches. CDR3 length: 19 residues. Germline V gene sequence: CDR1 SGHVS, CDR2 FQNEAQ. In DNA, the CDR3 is TGTGCCAGCAGCTTAGCCTGGGCTAGCGGGAGCTTTAACACCGGGGAGCTGTTTTTT. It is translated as CASSLAWASGSFNTGELFF.

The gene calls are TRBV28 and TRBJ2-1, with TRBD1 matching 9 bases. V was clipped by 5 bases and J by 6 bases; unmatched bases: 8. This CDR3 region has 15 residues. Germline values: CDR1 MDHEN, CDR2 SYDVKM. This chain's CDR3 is CASSNRDRVVNEQFF. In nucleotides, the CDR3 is TGTGCCAGCAGTAACCGGGACAGGGTGGTCAATGAGCAGTTCTTC. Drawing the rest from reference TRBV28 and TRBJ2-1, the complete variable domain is DVKVTQSSRYLVKRTGEKVFLECVQDMDHENMFWYRQDPGLGLRLIYFSYDVKMKEKGDIPEGYSVSREKKERFSLILESASTNQTSMYLCASSNRDRVVNEQFFGPGTRLTVL.

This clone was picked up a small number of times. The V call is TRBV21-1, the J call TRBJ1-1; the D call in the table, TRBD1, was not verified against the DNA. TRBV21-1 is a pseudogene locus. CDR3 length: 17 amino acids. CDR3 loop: CASSKGSIGQGRGEAFF. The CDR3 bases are TGTGCCAGCAGCAAAGGAAGCATCGGACAGGGACGAGGTGAAGCTTTCTTT.

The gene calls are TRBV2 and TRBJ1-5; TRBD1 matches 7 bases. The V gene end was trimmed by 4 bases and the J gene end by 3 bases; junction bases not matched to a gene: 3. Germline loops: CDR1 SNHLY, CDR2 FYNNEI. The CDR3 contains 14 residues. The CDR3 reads CASSADRDNQPQHF. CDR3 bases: TGTGCCAGCAGTGCTGACAGGGACAATCAGCCCCAGCATTTT.

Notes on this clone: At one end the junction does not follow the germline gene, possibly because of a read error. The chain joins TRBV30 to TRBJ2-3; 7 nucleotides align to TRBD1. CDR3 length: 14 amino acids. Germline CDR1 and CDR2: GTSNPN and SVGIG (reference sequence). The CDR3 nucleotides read TGTGCCTGGAGTGTAACACGTCAGCAGGCCAGGGGGATTTTT. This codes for CAWSVTRQQARGIF. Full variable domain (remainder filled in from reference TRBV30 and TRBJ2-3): SQTIHQWPATLVQPVGSPLSLECTVEGTSNPNLYWYRQAAGRGLQLLFYSVGIGQISSEVPQNLSASRPQDRQFILSSKKLLLSDSGFYLCAWSVTRQQARGIFGPGTRLTVL.

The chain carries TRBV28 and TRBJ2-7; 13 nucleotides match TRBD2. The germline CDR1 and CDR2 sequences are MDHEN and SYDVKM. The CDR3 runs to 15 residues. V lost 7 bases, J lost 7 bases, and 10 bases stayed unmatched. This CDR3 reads CASTAGGLAGAEQYF. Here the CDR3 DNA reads TGTGCCAGCACCGCCGGCGGACTAGCGGGAGCGGAGCAGTACTTC.

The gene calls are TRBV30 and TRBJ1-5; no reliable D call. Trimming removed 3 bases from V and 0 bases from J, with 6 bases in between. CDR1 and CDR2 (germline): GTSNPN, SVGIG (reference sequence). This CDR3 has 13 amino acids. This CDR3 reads CAWRADSNQPQHF. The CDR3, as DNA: TGTGCCTGGAGAGCGGATAGCAATCAGCCCCAGCATTTT.

For the CDR3, the DNA is TGTGCCAGCAGCTCGCAGGGGTCCATTAATTCACCCCTCCACTTT. It codes for CASSSQGSINSPLHF. This chain joins TRBV7-2 and TRBJ1-6; D perhaps matches TRBD1 (6 bases). This CDR3 is built from 15 residues. Germline CDR1 SGHTA, CDR2 FQGNSA. Trimming removed 4 bases from V and 6 bases from J, with 13 bases in between. Full variable domain (outside the CDR3, taken from reference TRBV7-2 and TRBJ1-6): GAGVSQSPSNKVTEKGKDVELRCDPISGHTALYWYRQSLGQGLEFLIYFQGNSAPDKSGLPSDRFSAERTGGSVSTLTIQRTQQEDSAVYLCASSSQGSINSPLHFGNGTRLTVT.

Here the CDR3 reads CASSPRREERYTF. As DNA, the CDR3 is TGTGCCAGCAGCCCCCGGAGGGAGGAGCGCTACACCTTC. The genes are TRBV7-9 and TRBJ1-2; no clear D. This CDR3 comprises 13 residues. Germline CDR1 is SEHNR and CDR2 is FQNEAQ (reference sequence). Trimming pared 5 bases from V and 9 bases from J, leaving 16 bases between. The full variable domain, completed using reference TRBV7-9 and TRBJ1-2, is DTGVSQNPRHKITKRGQNVTFRCDPISEHNRLYWYRQTLGQGPEFLTYFQNEAQLEKSRLLSDRFSAERPKGSFSTLEIQRTEQGDSAMYLCASSPRREERYTFGSGTRLTVV.

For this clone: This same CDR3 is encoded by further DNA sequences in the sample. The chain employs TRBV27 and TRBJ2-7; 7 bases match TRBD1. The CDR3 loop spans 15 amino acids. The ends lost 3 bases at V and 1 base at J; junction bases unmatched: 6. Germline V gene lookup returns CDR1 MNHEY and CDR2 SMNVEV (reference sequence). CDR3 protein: CASSLWAGGSYEQYF. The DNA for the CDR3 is TGTGCCAGCAGTTTGTGGGCAGGGGGATCCTACGAGCAGTACTTC.

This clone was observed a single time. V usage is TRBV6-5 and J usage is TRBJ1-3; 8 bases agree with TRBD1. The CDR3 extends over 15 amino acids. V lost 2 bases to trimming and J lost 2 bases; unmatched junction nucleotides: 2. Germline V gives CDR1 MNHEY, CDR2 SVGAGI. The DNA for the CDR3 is TGTGCCAGCAGTTACCAGGGGGCGGCTGGAAACACCATATATTTT. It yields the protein CASSYQGAAGNTIYF.

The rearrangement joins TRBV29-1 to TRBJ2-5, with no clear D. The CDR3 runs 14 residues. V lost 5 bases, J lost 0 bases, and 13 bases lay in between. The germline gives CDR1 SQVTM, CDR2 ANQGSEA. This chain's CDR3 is CSVRLAGHQETQYF. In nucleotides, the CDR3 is TGCAGCGTTCGTCTGGCAGGCCACCAAGAGACCCAGTACTTC.

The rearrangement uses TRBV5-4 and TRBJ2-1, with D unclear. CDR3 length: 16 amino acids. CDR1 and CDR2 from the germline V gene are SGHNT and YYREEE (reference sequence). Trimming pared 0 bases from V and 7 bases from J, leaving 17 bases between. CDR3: CASSLASTPDYNEQFF. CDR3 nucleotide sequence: TGTGCCAGCAGCTTGGCTTCGACTCCCGATTATAATGAGCAGTTCTTC.

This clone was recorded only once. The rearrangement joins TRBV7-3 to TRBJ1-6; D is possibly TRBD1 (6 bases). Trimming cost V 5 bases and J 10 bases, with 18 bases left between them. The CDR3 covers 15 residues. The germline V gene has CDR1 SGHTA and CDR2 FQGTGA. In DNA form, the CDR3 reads TGTGCCAGCAGCGCAACTGGGGGCTTGGAATCACCCCTCCACTTT. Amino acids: CASSATGGLESPLHF.